These 21 T cell receptor beta chains came from one sample sequenced in a study of T cells in localized non-small cell lung cancer. Here immunoSEQ multiplex PCR was the method, and the copy in TCRdb shows in-frame clones only, minus some. Found here are tens of thousands of clones, over 75% of them singletons; the top ten hold roughly 16%. Material: peripheral blood, obtained before any cancer treatment. All receptors come from a male donor older than 55 with stage III squamous cell lung carcinoma.

The chain is built from TRBV7-2 and TRBJ1-5, with TRBD1 matching 7 bases. The junction had 6 bases not matched to a gene; V was cut back by 1 base and J by 6 bases. The CDR3 has 15 residues. CDR1 SGHTA and CDR2 FQGNSA come from the germline V gene. In nucleotides, the CDR3 is TGTGCCAGCAGCTTAGGTCCTAACAGGGGTCAGCCCCAGCATTTT. Residues: CASSLGPNRGQPQHF.

The sample holds one count of this clone. This chain uses TRBV5-4 with TRBJ2-7; D not resolved. Germline assignment: CDR1 SGHNT and CDR2 YYREEE (reference sequence). V lost 0 bases, J lost 4 bases, and 5 bases lay in between. This CDR3 contains 12 residues. CDR3 loop: CASSLGVYEQYF. CDR3 bases: TGTGCCAGCAGCTTGGGGGTATACGAGCAGTACTTC.

The chain carries TRBV5-1 and TRBJ2-1, with a tentative D call TRBD2 (5 bases). CDR3 length equals 12 residues. The V end lost 2 bases, the J end lost 8 bases, and 8 bases lay between the germline ends. CDR1 and CDR2 (germline): SGHRS, YFSETQ. CDR3 nucleotides: TGCGCCAGCAGCTTCAACGGGGATGAGCAGTTCTTC. It codes for CASSFNGDEQFF.

This chain's CDR3 is CASTGQGNTEAFF. The CDR3 DNA follows: TGTGCCAGCACCGGACAGGGGAACACTGAAGCTTTCTTT. J is TRBJ1-1 and V is TRBV7-9, with 8 bases fitting TRBD1. This CDR3 has 13 amino acids. Germline assignment: CDR1 SEHNR and CDR2 FQNEAQ (reference sequence). V was clipped by 7 bases and J by 1 base; unmatched bases: 2.

The rearrangement joins TRBV7-8 to TRBJ1-6, with D possibly TRBD1 on 5 matching bases. CDR3 length: 17 residues. Looked up from germline, CDR1 is SGHVS and CDR2 is FQNEAQ. V gave up 0 bases and J gave up 6 bases, with 15 bases separating them. The CDR3 DNA reads TGTGCCAGCAGCTTAGCGATAATGGGACCCCCTAATTCACCCCTCCACTTT. Translation: CASSLAIMGPPNSPLHF.

The chain combines TRBV9 with TRBJ2-1, with 13 bases fitting TRBD2. Germline CDR1 SGDLS, CDR2 YYNGEE. The CDR3 has 20 residues. The V gene end was trimmed by 2 bases and the J gene end by 5 bases; junction bases not matched to a gene: 16. CDR3 nucleotides: TGTGCCAGCAGCGTCTACCGAGGACTAGCGGGGGTGGGCCCCGACAATGAGCAGTTCTTC. Translated, it gives CASSVYRGLAGVGPDNEQFF.

The gene calls are TRBV6-6 and TRBJ1-1; no clear D gene. V lost 4 bases, J lost 0 bases, and 9 bases lay in between. In germline, CDR1 is MNHNY, CDR2 SVGAGI (reference sequence). The CDR3 runs 14 residues. The CDR3 nucleotides read TGTGCCAGCAGTTCAGAAAGTATGAACACTGAAGCTTTCTTT. Translation gives CASSSESMNTEAFF.

The V gene is TRBV6-1, the J gene TRBJ1-3; D is undetermined. This CDR3 has 11 residues. The germline gives CDR1 MNHNS, CDR2 SASEGT. Trimming pared 7 bases from V and 0 bases from J, leaving 1 base between. The CDR3 nucleotides read TGTGCCAGCACCTCTGGAAACACCATATATTTT. Its translation: CASTSGNTIYF.

The chain links TRBV9 to TRBJ1-4, with D possibly matching TRBD1 (5 bases). This CDR3 comprises 15 residues. Germline V gene data show CDR1 as SGDLS and CDR2 as YYNGEE. V lost 0 bases and J 4 bases, leaving 10 bases between the germline ends. The CDR3 DNA reads TGTGCCAGCAGCGTAGCGGCGGGGGTTAATGAAAAACTGTTTTTT. Protein sequence: CASSVAAGVNEKLFF.

The V and J genes are TRBV28 and TRBJ2-5, with 8 nucleotides matching TRBD2. The CDR3 has 15 residues. CDR1 and CDR2 (germline): MDHEN, SYDVKM. V was clipped by 5 bases and J by 3 bases; unmatched bases: 8. CDR3 sequence: CASSQLAAGEETQYF. The CDR3 DNA sequence: TGTGCCAGCAGTCAACTAGCGGCGGGGGAAGAGACCCAGTACTTC. Using reference TRBV28 and TRBJ2-5 for the parts outside the CDR3, the full variable domain is DVKVTQSSRYLVKRTGEKVFLECVQDMDHENMFWYRQDPGLGLRLIYFSYDVKMKEKGDIPEGYSVSREKKERFSLILESASTNQTSMYLCASSQLAAGEETQYFGPGTRLLVL.

This chain links TRBV6-1 with TRBJ2-3; D is tentatively TRBD1 or TRBD2 (6 bases each). This CDR3 comprises 14 residues. Germline values: CDR1 MNHNS, CDR2 SASEGT. The V end was cut by 8 bases, the J end by 4 bases, with 16 bases between. The CDR3 reads CASGGTPAPDTQYF. CDR3 DNA: TGTGCCAGCGGAGGGACACCAGCCCCAGATACGCAGTATTTT.

Points on this clone: One junction end does not reproduce the germline sequence, and a read error may be involved. This rearrangement joins TRBV2 to TRBJ1-2; 7 bases align to TRBD1. The V gene's germline CDR1 is SNHLY and CDR2 FYNNEI. The CDR3 loop spans 14 amino acids. The CDR3 reads CASPQDREILQGAF. The CDR3 DNA sequence: TGTGCCAGCCCCCAAGACAGGGAGATCCTCCAGGGCGCCTTC.

The chain uses TRBV5-1 and TRBJ1-3; the D is unclear. The germline V gene encodes CDR1 SGHRS and CDR2 YFSETQ. V was trimmed by 0 bases and J by 4 bases, leaving 11 bases between them. The CDR3 spans 15 residues. The CDR3 sequence: CASSLDGSGGNTIYF. In DNA, the CDR3 is TGCGCCAGCAGCTTGGATGGCAGTGGGGGAAACACCATATATTTT.

A word on this clone: An end of the junction does not agree with germline; a read error may underlie this. Other DNA sequences in the sample encode the same CDR3. V usage is TRBV6-5 and J usage is TRBJ1-1; possible D gene TRBD1, 5 bases. The CDR3 extends over 12 amino acids. Per the germline V gene, CDR1 is MNHEY and CDR2 is SVGAGI. For the CDR3, the DNA is TGCGCCAGTCTAGGGGCCGGGCCTGAAGCTTTCTTT. This translates into CASLGAGPEAFF.

This clone was seen only a few times. The chain carries TRBV4-1 and TRBJ2-1; TRBD2 aligns across 14 bases. Germline values: CDR1 MGHRA, CDR2 YSYEKL. This CDR3 is built from 15 residues. Losses at the gene ends were 6 bases for V and 7 bases for J; bases not matched to a gene: 5. The CDR3 DNA reads TGCGCCAGCAGTCGGACTAGCGGGAGGTATAATGAGCAGTTCTTC. Its protein product is CASSRTSGRYNEQFF.

CDR3 in DNA: TGTGCCAGCAGTAGGGACAGGGTAGCCTACAATGAGCAGTTCTTC. Amino acids: CASSRDRVAYNEQFF. The chain joins TRBV2 to TRBJ2-1; 9 bases fit TRBD1. The CDR3 spans 15 residues. The junction had 4 bases not matched to a gene; V was cut back by 5 bases and J by 2 bases. Germline V lookup: CDR1 SNHLY, CDR2 FYNNEI. The full variable domain, rest sourced from reference TRBV2 and TRBJ2-1, is EPEVTQTPSHQVTQMGQEVILRCVPISNHLYFYWYRQILGQKVEFLVSFYNNEISEKSEIFDDQFSVERPDGSNFTLKIRSTKLEDSAMYFCASSRDRVAYNEQFFGPGTRLTVL.

This clone came up once. The CDR3 DNA reads as TGTGCCAGCAGCTTGTTCGGGGGGAACACTGAAGCTTTCTTT. Protein: CASSLFGGNTEAFF. This chain connects TRBV7-9 to TRBJ1-1, with D perhaps TRBD1 (5 bases). From germline, CDR1 is SEHNR and CDR2 FQNEAQ (reference sequence). The CDR3 has 14 amino acids. The V end was cut by 3 bases, the J end by 1 base, with 9 bases between.

CDR3 amino acids: CSAREGRTQYF. The CDR3 bases are TGCAGTGCTAGAGAGGGTAGGACCCAGTACTTC. The chain carries TRBV20-1 and TRBJ2-5; D call uncertain. Per the germline V gene, CDR1 is DFQATT and CDR2 is SNEGSKA (reference sequence). Between the trimmed V and J ends, which lost 0 bases and 7 bases, there was a span of 6 bases. The CDR3 extends over 11 amino acids.

There are a few counts of this clone. The rearrangement links TRBV27 to TRBJ1-2; D remains unclear. Germline V gene sequence: CDR1 MNHEY, CDR2 SMNVEV (reference sequence). Trimming stripped 6 bases from V and 8 bases from J, with 13 bases between. The CDR3 is 12 amino acids. The CDR3: CASRPFPGGYTF. The CDR3 DNA is TGTGCCAGCAGGCCTTTTCCGGGCGGCTACACCTTC.

The gene calls are TRBV7-2 and TRBJ1-3, with D hard to call. V lost 0 bases and J 0 bases, leaving 6 bases between the germline ends. The CDR3 length is 15 residues. CDR1 SGHTA and CDR2 FQGNSA come from the germline V gene. CDR3 bases: TGTGCCAGCAGCTTAGCGGCAGACTCTGGAAACACCATATATTTT. It is translated as CASSLAADSGNTIYF. Complete variable domain (other parts from reference TRBV7-2 and TRBJ1-3): GAGVSQSPSNKVTEKGKDVELRCDPISGHTALYWYRQSLGQGLEFLIYFQGNSAPDKSGLPSDRFSAERTGGSVSTLTIQRTQQEDSAVYLCASSLAADSGNTIYFGEGSWLTVV.

The V and J genes are TRBV7-3 and TRBJ2-1; 8 nucleotides agree with TRBD1. After removal of 5 bases from V and 3 bases from J, the junction contained 3 bases not matched to a gene. The CDR3 is made up of 14 amino acids. Germline CDR1 SGHTA, CDR2 FQGTGA. The CDR3 protein is CASSKDRGYNEQFF. The CDR3 nucleotides are TGTGCCAGCAGCAAAGACAGGGGCTACAATGAGCAGTTCTTC.